This T cell receptor beta chain emerged from a study of blood T cell repertoires in COVID-19. Study as a whole: The cDNA or gDNA used as material had been derived from T cells, B-cell-depleted T cells, or PBMCs.

This clone was recorded a few times. As originally analysed: The assay estimated nucleated cells by amplifying reference gene primers. Method: immunoSEQ multiplex PCR; TCRdb's copy keeps in-frame clones and lacks some. V and J calls and clone size are given by that table; D and trimming were obtained from the DNA. The sample holds 60,000 to 80,000 clones, approximately 84% seen once. V was pared by 0 bases and J by 3 bases, with 13 bases between. The CDR3 length is 15 residues. Germline CDR1 is SGHRS and CDR2 is YFSETQ. The rearrangement links TRBV5-1 to TRBJ2-7, with D hard to call. Sequenced sample: peripheral blood. This receptor was identified in a man aged 45 to 65 with active COVID-19. CDR3 DNA: TGCGCCAGCAGCTTGGACTTCGGTACGGTCTACGAGCAGTACTTC. The encoded protein is CASSLDFGTVYEQYF.